This TCR beta chain originates from a study of cytomegalovirus exposure and HLA in healthy donors. The protocol was immunoSEQ multiplex PCR, while the TCRdb copy is restricted to in-frame clones and leaves out a portion. The repertoire has around 93,000 clones, roughly 85% of them found once; the top ten carry 20% to 25%. The V gene's germline CDR1 is MNHEY and CDR2 SVGAGI. Unmatched junction bases numbered 1, after V lost 0 bases and J lost 5 bases. CDR3 length equals 14 residues. The rearrangement links TRBV6-5 to TRBJ2-7; TRBD1 matches at 10 bases. The sequence was collected from a man between 18 and 35 years old in good health and CMV-seropositive. The sequenced sample consisted of PBMCs. Here the CDR3 DNA reads TGTGCCAGCAGTTACTCCGGGACAGGGGACGAGCAGTACTTC. This codes for CASSYSGTGDEQYF.